This entry concerns a single T cell receptor beta chain. Sequencing used immunoSEQ multiplex PCR; TCRdb keeps in-frame clones, though not all of them. The sample has approximately 150,000 clones, around 90% seen once. The data were obtained in a study of blood T cell repertoires in COVID-19. Sequencing was carried out using PBMCs or T cells enriched from blood (not recorded which). The sequence was collected from a woman aged 40-49 years who had been exposed to COVID-19.

The CDR3 is CSVDQGRSSYNEQFF. Here the CDR3 DNA reads TGCAGCGTTGATCAGGGGCGCAGCTCCTACAATGAGCAGTTCTTC. The chain employs TRBV29-1 and TRBJ2-1; a weak D match, TRBD1 (6 bases). V gave up 3 bases and J gave up 0 bases, with 12 bases separating them. This CDR3 is built from 15 residues. Germline lookup yields CDR1 SQVTM and CDR2 ANQGSEA.